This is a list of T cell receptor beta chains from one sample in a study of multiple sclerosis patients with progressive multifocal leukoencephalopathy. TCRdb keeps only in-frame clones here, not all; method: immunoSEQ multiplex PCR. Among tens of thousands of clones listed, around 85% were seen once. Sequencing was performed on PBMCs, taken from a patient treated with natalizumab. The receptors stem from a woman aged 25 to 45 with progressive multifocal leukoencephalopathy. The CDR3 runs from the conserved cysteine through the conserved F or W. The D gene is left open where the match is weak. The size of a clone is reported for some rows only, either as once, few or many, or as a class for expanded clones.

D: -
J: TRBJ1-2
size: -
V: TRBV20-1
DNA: TGCAGTGCGGGAGGGGCCTATGGCTACACCTTC
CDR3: CSAGGAYGYTF

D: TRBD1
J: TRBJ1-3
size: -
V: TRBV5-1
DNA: TGCGCCAGCAGCGAGGGACAGGGAGACACCATATATTTT
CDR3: CASSEGQGDTIYF

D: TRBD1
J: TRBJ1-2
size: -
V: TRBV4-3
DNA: TGCGCCAGCAGCCAAGGGGCCCGGACAGGGCGCTATGGCTACACCTTC
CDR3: CASSQGARTGRYGYTF

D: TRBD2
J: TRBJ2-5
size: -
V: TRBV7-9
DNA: TGTGCCAGCAGCTCCTGGTGGACTAGGGGTAGCGCGACCCAGTACTTC
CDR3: CASSSWWTRGSATQYF

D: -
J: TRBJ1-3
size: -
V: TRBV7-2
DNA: TGTGCCAGCAGCTTAGAGACGGACTCTGGAAACACCATATATTTT
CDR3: CASSLETDSGNTIYF

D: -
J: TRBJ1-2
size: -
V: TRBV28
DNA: TGTGCCAGCAGTTTGACAGGCTATGGCTACACCTTC
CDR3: CASSLTGYGYTF

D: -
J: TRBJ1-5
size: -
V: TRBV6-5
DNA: TGTGCCAGCAGTGTCGGGGGGAGTAGCAATCAGCCCCAGCATTTT
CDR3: CASSVGGSSNQPQHF

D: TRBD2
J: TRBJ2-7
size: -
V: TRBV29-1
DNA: TGCAGCGTGGGGACTAGCGGGGGCGAGCAGTACTTC
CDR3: CSVGTSGGEQYF

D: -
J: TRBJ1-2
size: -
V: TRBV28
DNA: TGTGCCAGCAGTTTTGGCAGGGATGGCTACACCTTC
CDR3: CASSFGRDGYTF

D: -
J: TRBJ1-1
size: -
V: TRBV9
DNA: TGTGCCAGCAGCGTAGCCATGAACACTGAAGCTTTCTTT
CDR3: CASSVAMNTEAFF

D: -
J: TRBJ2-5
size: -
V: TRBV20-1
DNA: TGCAGTGCTAGAGTCCGGAAGACCCAATACTTC
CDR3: CSARVRKTQYF

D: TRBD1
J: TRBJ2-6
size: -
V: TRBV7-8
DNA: TGTGCCAGCAGCCTGGGACAGGGGATCTCTGGGGCCAACGTCCTGACTTTC
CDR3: CASSLGQGISGANVLTF

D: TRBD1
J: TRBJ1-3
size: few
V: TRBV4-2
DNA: TGTGCCAGCAGCCAGGACAGGGGCTCTGGAAACACCATATATTTT
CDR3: CASSQDRGSGNTIYF

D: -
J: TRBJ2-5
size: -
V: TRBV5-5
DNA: TGTGCCAGCAGCTTGGTACAAGTAGAGACCCAGTACTTC
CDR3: CASSLVQVETQYF

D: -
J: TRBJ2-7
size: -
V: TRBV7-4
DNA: TGTGCCAGCAGCTTAGTACCCCGGGGCCCCGTCGAGCAGTACTTC
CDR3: CASSLVPRGPVEQYF

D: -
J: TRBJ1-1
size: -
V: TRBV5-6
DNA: TGTGCCAGCAGCCGCGGCGGGTGGTCCACTGAAGCTTTCTTT
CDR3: CASSRGGWSTEAFF

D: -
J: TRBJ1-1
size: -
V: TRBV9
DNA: TGTGCCAGCAGCGTGTGGGGAAGTAACACTGAAGCTTTCTTT
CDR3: CASSVWGSNTEAFF